This T cell receptor (beta chain) was recorded in a study of T-cell reconstitution after alpha-beta-depleted transplantation in children. Unique molecular identifiers featured in how the TCRbeta library was prepared. TCRdb itself ran the PCR reads through MiXCR, one entry per CDR3 protein. The table shows about 640,000 distinct CDR3 sequences, with around a sixth occurring only once. Germline-derived CDR1 and CDR2 are SGHRS and YFSETQ. V gave up 4 bases and J gave up 0 bases, with 8 bases separating them. The CDR3 is 14 residues long. The clonotype comes from a human donor who donated a stem cell graft to a child with acute myeloid leukemia. J is TRBJ1-3 and V is TRBV5-1, with D possibly TRBD1 on 5 matching bases. The sequencing used PBMCs from the stem cell graft donor, collected from the stem cell graft. CDR3 DNA: TGCGCCAGCAGCACAGGACTCTCTGGAAACACCATATATTTT. Translated, it gives CASSTGLSGNTIYF.